This is a list of T cell receptor beta chains from one sample in a study of lymphopenia after photon versus proton radiotherapy. Sequenced by immunoSEQ multiplex PCR; TCRdb stores in-frame clones only, minus some. The table has more than 35,000 clones, over 75% seen once; the top ten hold under 3.5%. This specimen consisted of peripheral blood, obtained from a patient treated with photon-based radiotherapy. Receptor source: a man aged 50 to 60 with gastric cancer. The CDR3 runs from the conserved cysteine through the conserved F or W.

v_gene: TRBV19
j_gene: TRBJ2-1
CDR3aa: CASSLGLWANNEQFF

v_gene: TRBV20-1
j_gene: TRBJ2-1
CDR3aa: CSANLAREQFF

v_gene: TRBV4-3
j_gene: TRBJ1-1
CDR3aa: CASSQRQGGTEAFF

v_gene: TRBV15
j_gene: TRBJ1-4
CDR3aa: CATSRETPAAGRNEKLFF

v_gene: TRBV18
j_gene: TRBJ2-3
CDR3aa: CGSSGRTDTQYF

v_gene: TRBV7-6
j_gene: TRBJ2-1
CDR3aa: CASRPDSNEQFF

v_gene: TRBV9
j_gene: TRBJ2-1
CDR3aa: CASSLQTSRDEQFF

v_gene: TRBV7-8
j_gene: TRBJ2-7
CDR3aa: CASSLTSGVYEQYF

v_gene: TRBV10-1
j_gene: TRBJ2-3
CDR3aa: CASGERGKEDTQYF

v_gene: TRBV23-1
j_gene: -
CDR3aa: CASSQFHTSYEQYF

v_gene: TRBV7-2
j_gene: TRBJ2-7
CDR3aa: CASSRRTSGYEQYF

v_gene: TRBV27
j_gene: TRBJ2-7
CDR3aa: CASSWGNNYEQYF

v_gene: TRBV6-1
j_gene: TRBJ1-4
CDR3aa: CASSHGTGGGEKLFF

v_gene: TRBV15
j_gene: TRBJ2-7
CDR3aa: CATSRDPVKTGVSYEQYF

v_gene: TRBV30
j_gene: TRBJ1-1
CDR3aa: CAWSTQGEFEAFF

v_gene: TRBV25-1
j_gene: TRBJ1-4
CDR3aa: CASSGLETATNEKLFF

v_gene: TRBV27
j_gene: TRBJ2-1
CDR3aa: CASSSGTSGSNEQFF

v_gene: TRBV30
j_gene: TRBJ2-2
CDR3aa: CALGHNTGELFF

v_gene: TRBV4-1
j_gene: TRBJ1-2
CDR3aa: CASSQETAGAYGYTF

v_gene: TRBV5-4
j_gene: TRBJ2-5
CDR3aa: CASSRLAGVETQYF

v_gene: TRBV29-1
j_gene: TRBJ2-7
CDR3aa: CSVETGGREQYF

v_gene: TRBV9
j_gene: TRBJ2-3
CDR3aa: CASSVGGSPDTQYF

v_gene: TRBV2
j_gene: TRBJ2-1
CDR3aa: CASRLNLASGSYNEQFF

v_gene: TRBV20-1
j_gene: TRBJ2-5
CDR3aa: CSAAGEETQYF

v_gene: TRBV14
j_gene: TRBJ1-4
CDR3aa: CASSPNGGWNEKLFF

v_gene: TRBV6-5
j_gene: TRBJ2-3
CDR3aa: CASSWTSGGDDTQYF

v_gene: TRBV5-1
j_gene: TRBJ1-6
CDR3aa: CASSFDRANSPLHF

v_gene: TRBV5-1
j_gene: TRBJ1-1
CDR3aa: CASSHRLGGTEAFF

v_gene: TRBV7-9
j_gene: TRBJ2-2
CDR3aa: CASSVWQNTGELFF

v_gene: TRBV9
j_gene: TRBJ1-3
CDR3aa: CASSPRRGNSGNTIYF

v_gene: TRBV5-1
j_gene: TRBJ1-2
CDR3aa: CASRAGQGEINYGYTF

v_gene: TRBV21-1
j_gene: TRBJ1-4
CDR3aa: CASSKAPTSGASRKLFF

v_gene: TRBV19
j_gene: TRBJ1-5
CDR3aa: CASSIRAQGGNQPQHF

v_gene: TRBV19
j_gene: TRBJ2-5
CDR3aa: CASSISRGGGETQYF

v_gene: TRBV27
j_gene: TRBJ1-5
CDR3aa: CASSSNSRNQPQHF

v_gene: TRBV7-2
j_gene: TRBJ1-1
CDR3aa: CASSLIRLPGAFF

v_gene: TRBV9
j_gene: TRBJ2-2
CDR3aa: CASSPRETGGVGELFF

v_gene: TRBV20-1
j_gene: TRBJ1-5
CDR3aa: CSAGSNQPQHF

v_gene: TRBV7-8
j_gene: -
CDR3aa: CASSSLAVSSYEQYF

v_gene: TRBV10-1
j_gene: TRBJ2-7
CDR3aa: CASSEGSSYEQYF

v_gene: TRBV28
j_gene: TRBJ1-3
CDR3aa: CASSLRGQGGRNTIYF

v_gene: TRBV18
j_gene: TRBJ1-5
CDR3aa: CASSPRSEEPQHF

v_gene: TRBV6-6
j_gene: TRBJ2-1
CDR3aa: CASTGAAGRTLNEQFF

v_gene: TRBV7-2
j_gene: TRBJ2-7
CDR3aa: CASSLRSAYEQYF

v_gene: TRBV11-2
j_gene: TRBJ2-2
CDR3aa: CASSPSTGNTPNTGELFF

v_gene: TRBV7-9
j_gene: TRBJ2-7
CDR3aa: CASSLTLGRGYYEQYF

v_gene: TRBV29-1
j_gene: TRBJ1-4
CDR3aa: CSVTGAPEEKLFF

v_gene: TRBV4-2
j_gene: TRBJ2-3
CDR3aa: CASSRSTGGSDTQYF

v_gene: TRBV7-2
j_gene: TRBJ2-3
CDR3aa: CASSPYTDTQYF

v_gene: TRBV28
j_gene: TRBJ2-5
CDR3aa: CASSSRAGHQETQYF

v_gene: TRBV5-5
j_gene: TRBJ2-1
CDR3aa: CASRPGLAGGQFYNEQFF

v_gene: TRBV10-2
j_gene: TRBJ2-1
CDR3aa: CASSWVSKRLYNEQFF